This paragraph reports one T cell receptor (beta chain). Per the authors' pipeline: For nucleated cells, counts were estimated from reference gene primer amplification. Sequenced by immunoSEQ multiplex PCR; TCRdb stores in-frame clones only, minus some. The V and J calls and clone size are taken from that table; D and trimming were inferred from the DNA. The repertoire holds approximately 250,000 clones, with over 80% as singletons. These data originate in a study of blood T cell repertoires in COVID-19. About the research overall: Both acute and convalescent COVID-19 samples were obtained from the United States, Italy and Spain.

Per the germline V gene, CDR1 is SQVTM and CDR2 is ANQGSEA. The ends lost 8 bases at V and 1 base at J; junction bases unmatched: 4. The CDR3 loop spans 14 amino acids. The sequenced sample consisted of peripheral blood. This receptor was obtained from a woman between 55 and 75 years old with active or convalescent COVID-19. V gene TRBV29-1 combines with J gene TRBJ2-5; 13 positions agree with TRBD2. The CDR3 DNA sequence: TGCAGCACCCGACTAGCGGGAGGCCAAGAGACCCAGTACTTC. Encoded protein: CSTRLAGGQETQYF.